The sequence of this T cell receptor (beta chain) was determined in a study of blood T cell repertoires in COVID-19 (dated by TCRdb to about 2020). With respect to the entire study: Samples from collaborators originated in the United States, Italy and Spain and spanned both the acute and convalescent phases of COVID-19. The repertoires were released in a freely available public database intended as a resource for research on the immune response to SARS-CoV-2. HLA class I and class II types, where available, came from metadata supplied by the sample provider rather than from assay-based typing. The samples were drawn from the first 160 participants of the ongoing ImmuneRACE study and from about 1,200 subjects provided by 6 global collaborators. The dataset comprised deeply sampled blood TCRbeta repertoires from subjects exposed to, actively infected with, or recovered from COVID-19. The material from the prospective study consisted of cDNA or gDNA derived from T cells, B-cell-depleted T cells, or PBMCs. The sample metadata nearly always contained a de-identified subject ID, COVID-19 status, age in years and sex. Here is what the overall study found, with its caveats: The amount of clinical and demographic metadata varied by source and participant and was provided uncurated.

The immunoSEQ Assay, a bias-controlled multiplex PCR, was used to amplify TCRbeta CDR3 regions from genomic DNA. The authors' pipeline ran thus. Within the assay, amplification of reference gene primers was used to estimate how many nucleated cells each sample contained. Sequence reads were collapsed and filtered to measure the absolute abundance of every unique TCRbeta CDR3 rearrangement. For each sample, productive Simpson clonality was calculated as the square root of Simpson's diversity index across productive rearrangements. TCRdb holds this immuneACCESS table with in-frame rearrangements only. Some clones are missing; in checked studies, unresolved V genes explain under half, and the rest has no known cause. Clone size and the V and J calls come from that table; the DNA yielded D and trimming. This sample gives about 100,000 clones in total; 91% of them show up just once. 0.97% of the sample belongs to the ten largest clones.

To note about this clone: Its antigen is unknown. No base quality information exists; no much larger clone differs at one position.

Each collaborating institution followed its own protocols to collect whole blood in K2EDTA tubes. For TCRbeta analysis, collaborators shipped samples as frozen whole blood, isolated PBMCs, or DNA extracted from either of those sample types. The CDR3 runs 15 amino acids, cysteine and phenylalanine included. Only CDR3 DNA remains: 45 bases, in frame from the first base. According to the germline V gene (reference sequence), CDR1 reads GTSNPN and CDR2 reads SVGIG. Cut back by 2 bases and 0 bases, the V and J ends lie 11 bases apart. This TCR came from a man aged 55-75 years with acute or convalescent COVID-19. Sequencing was done on a sample of peripheral blood. The chain joins TRBV30 to TRBJ1-3; the D gene assignment is ambiguous. The CDR3 sequence is CAWSQHANSGNTIYF. The nucleotide sequence is TGTGCCTGGAGTCAACATGCCAACTCTGGAAACACCATATATTTT.